This T cell receptor (beta chain) was recorded in a study of radiation and T cells in renal cell carcinoma (dated by TCRdb to the early 2020s). Concerning the study at large: Samples were obtained from a clinical trial, in which 15 Gy stereotactic body radiation therapy was delivered to primary renal cell carcinomas and nephrectomy was performed 4 weeks later. A total of roughly 53 samples underwent TCR beta sequencing, made up of some 26 tumors and roughly 27 peripheral blood samples. Across all 50 or so samples, 4,016,671 unique CDR3 nucleotide sequences encoding about 2.4 million unique CDR3 amino acid sequences were identified.

The sample's time point label is to be understood as: baseline pretreatment blood. This specimen's treatment or condition label, interpreted: 15 Gy SBRT to primary tumor, nephrectomy 4 weeks later. To track tumor-enriched clonotypes, serial peripheral blood was sampled from radiation-treated patients at baseline and at 2 weeks and 4 weeks after SBRT. Every patient had renal cell carcinoma of clear cell pathology. Genomic DNA for TCR sequencing was prepared using the QIAamp DNA Blood Mini Kit (Qiagen). Samples were included in the analyses only if all quality control checks were passed. V loses 7 bases at its end and J loses 2 bases; junction bases beyond the gene matches: 4. The CDR3 covers 13 residues, taking in both the cysteine and the phenylalanine. Only the CDR3 region is kept as DNA, spanning 39 bases read in frame from base 1. CDR1 is given as MNHNY and CDR2 as SVGAGI, both from the germline V gene (reference sequence).

In the case of this clone: Its antigen target is currently unknown. Per-nucleotide qualities are absent, and no much larger clonotype sits a single base away.

TCR beta libraries were generated from genomic DNA with the immunoSEQ kit, following the manufacturer's recommendations. For library preparation, a first multiplex PCR was performed with proprietary primers, followed by a second PCR in which unique barcodes were added, and bead cleanups were performed after each round. A positive control reaction and a negative control reaction, both provided in the kit, were run with every batch of samples. The final libraries were assessed on an Agilent 4200 TapeStation D1000 ScreenTape, pooled by volume, and quantified by qPCR. Sequencing was performed on an Illumina NextSeq500 using a MidOutput 150-cycle cartridge, with 156 Read1 cycles, 15 Index1 cycles, and the kit custom primers. The pooled library was loaded at 0.8 to 1 pM with a roughly 22% PhiX control spike-in. On the study's bioinformatics: Vendor-processed data were analyzed in R, with a clonotype defined as all T cells sharing the same CDR3 nucleotide sequence. For clone abundance analyses, frequencies were normalized to the 10,000 most abundant clones per sample. Public T cell clones, which averaged fewer than five per sample, were excluded before analysis. Tumor-enriched clonotypes and baseline blood-enriched clonotypes were defined as those with an abundance difference of at least 32-fold between compartments. A beta-binomial differential abundance model was used to identify clonotypes that were expanded or contracted between blood time points. Tumor-blood repertoire similarity was measured with the Baroni-Urbani and Buser coefficient, and groups were compared using two-tailed Wilcoxon tests in R. The clones in this table, taken by TCRdb from immuneACCESS, are in-frame only. Not every clone is retained; where verified, under half of the shortfall comes from an unresolved V gene, and the cause of the rest is unknown. The V and J calls and clone size come from that table; D and trimming were worked out from the DNA. The sample table holds 150,000 or so clones, of which more than 70% were seen once. Jointly, the top ten make up around 12% of the sample.

The study at large found these results: Dynamics of the blood repertoire were not tracked past 4 weeks after treatment. Because no pretreatment tumor biopsies were available, whether clonotypes were present in the tumor at baseline could not be determined. With a single-armed trial design, the study had no way to address how radiation dose or scheduling affects the TCR repertoire. Top tumor clonotypes rose in blood from baseline to 2 weeks post-radiation, then contracted by 4 weeks, suggesting transient expansion of tumor-resident clones.

The chain is assembled from TRBV6-6 and TRBJ2-7; a stretch of 8 junction bases matches TRBD1. The origin of this receptor is a woman in her 50s with renal cell carcinoma. The sample in question was blood, obtained from a patient whose treatment included radiotherapy and nephrectomy. The CDR3 region reads CASTRTGTYEQYF. DNA sequence: TGTGCCAGCACCCGGACAGGGACCTACGAGCAGTACTTC.